A selection of T cell receptor beta chains follows, all from one sample in a study of identifying expanded T cells in peripheral blood. Profiled with immunoSEQ multiplex PCR; TCRdb holds only in-frame clones, not every one. The sample yields nearly 60,000 clones, roughly nine tenths seen once. Material: blood. These receptor sequences come from a person aged 18 to 75 in good health. Each CDR3 is given with its conserved first and last residue. A D gene is named only where the DNA matches it firmly. Clone size is stated in some rows and not others, as once, few, many or a class when expanded.

abundance: -; len: 12; v_gene: TRBV6-1; d_gene: -; j_gene: TRBJ1-2; CDR3nt: TGTGCCAGCAGTGAAGATCCCTATGGCTACACCTTC; CDR3aa: CASSEDPYGYTF
abundance: -; len: 13; v_gene: TRBV2; d_gene: -; j_gene: TRBJ2-2; CDR3nt: TGTGCCAGCAGTACCGACAGTTTCCCCGGGCTGTTTTTT; CDR3aa: CASSTDSFPGLFF
abundance: once; len: 14; v_gene: TRBV29-1; d_gene: TRBD2; j_gene: TRBJ2-1; CDR3nt: TGCAGCGTTGATAAGGCGGGAGGGCTCAATGAGCAGTTCTTC; CDR3aa: CSVDKAGGLNEQFF
abundance: -; len: 16; v_gene: TRBV5-6; d_gene: TRBD2; j_gene: TRBJ2-7; CDR3nt: TGTGCCAGCAGCTTTTACCCGGGACTAGCGTCCTACGAGCAGTACTTC; CDR3aa: CASSFYPGLASYEQYF
abundance: -; len: 12; v_gene: TRBV21-1; d_gene: -; j_gene: TRBJ2-7; CDR3nt: TGTGCCAGCGAAGGGGTAGCCTACGAGCAGTACTTC; CDR3aa: CASEGVAYEQYF
abundance: -; len: 15; v_gene: TRBV27; d_gene: TRBD2; j_gene: TRBJ2-7; CDR3nt: TGTGCCAGCAGTTTATCGGGACTAGCGTTCTACGAGCAGTACTTC; CDR3aa: CASSLSGLAFYEQYF
abundance: -; len: 16; v_gene: TRBV4-3; d_gene: -; j_gene: TRBJ2-6; CDR3nt: TGCGCCAGCAGCCAAGATATCCCCTCTGGGGCCAACGTCCTGACTTTC; CDR3aa: CASSQDIPSGANVLTF
abundance: -; len: 14; v_gene: TRBV28; d_gene: -; j_gene: TRBJ1-2; CDR3nt: TGTGCCAGCAGTCGGATCTTCCCCCTCTATGGCTACACCTTC; CDR3aa: CASSRIFPLYGYTF
abundance: -; len: 13; v_gene: TRBV6-5; d_gene: -; j_gene: TRBJ2-7; CDR3nt: TGTGCCAGCACGGCTAGATTATCTACCGAGCAGTACTTC; CDR3aa: CASTARLSTEQYF
abundance: once; len: 12; v_gene: TRBV5-1; d_gene: -; j_gene: TRBJ2-7; CDR3nt: TGCGCCAGCAGCCAGGACTGGGACGAGCAGTACTTC; CDR3aa: CASSQDWDEQYF
abundance: -; len: 15; v_gene: TRBV2; d_gene: TRBD1; j_gene: TRBJ2-7; CDR3nt: TGTGCCAGCAGACGACCGGGACAGGGTCGCTACGAGCAGTACTTC; CDR3aa: CASRRPGQGRYEQYF